These 10 T cell receptor beta chains share one sample of origin, sequenced in a study of T cells in Graves' hyperthyroidism and ophthalmopathy. TCR beta CDR3 region amplification was performed from RNA transcripts. HTBI primers were the set used in a first-round RT-PCR of the TCR CDR3. One entry per CDR3 protein results from TCRdb running MiXCR on the multiplex PCR reads. The sample includes roughly 200,000 distinct CDR3 sequences, around 17% of them seen just once. The sample taken for sequencing was blood. Receptor source: a woman aged 50 to 60 with Graves' hyperthyroidism.

This clonotype was seen at least ten times. The gene calls are TRBV7-6 and TRBJ2-3; D remains unclear. Germline V gene sequence: CDR1 SGHVS, CDR2 FNYEAQ. This CDR3 is built from 14 residues. The ends were cut back, 2 bases at V and 5 bases at J, with 11 bases in the middle. The CDR3 sequence is CASSLSSIGDTQYF. The CDR3 bases are TGTGCCAGCAGCTTATCTTCTATAGGAGATACGCAGTATTTT. Complete variable domain (other parts from reference TRBV7-6 and TRBJ2-3): GAGVSQSPRYKVTKRGQDVALRCDPISGHVSLYWYRQALGQGPEFLTYFNYEAQQDKSGLPNDRFSAERPEGSISTLTIQRTEQRDSAMYRCASSLSSIGDTQYFGPGTRLTVL.

This clonotype has only one observation. The V gene is TRBV19, the J gene TRBJ2-7; unclear D gene. Trimming pared 8 bases from V and 3 bases from J, leaving 8 bases between. The CDR3 has 11 amino acids. Germline V gene sequence: CDR1 LNHDA, CDR2 SQIVND (reference sequence). The chain's CDR3 is CASRQNYEQYF. For the CDR3, the DNA is TGTGCCAGTCGGCAAAACTACGAGCAGTACTTC.

This chain links TRBV28 with TRBJ2-1, with 11 nucleotides matching TRBD2. The germline CDR1 and CDR2 sequences are MDHEN and SYDVKM. V lost 6 bases and J lost 5; bases outside the gene matches: 6. The CDR3 covers 15 residues. CDR3 sequence (DNA): TGTGCCAGCAGCCACTCGGGACTAGCGGACAATGAGCAGTTCTTC. Its protein is CASSHSGLADNEQFF.

This clonotype has more than one count but fewer than ten. The rearrangement links TRBV30 to TRBJ2-7; 7 bases are a match to TRBD2. The CDR3 is 12 amino acids. Per the germline V gene, CDR1 is GTSNPN and CDR2 is SVGIG (reference sequence). The V gene end was trimmed by 2 bases and the J gene end by 6 bases; junction bases not matched to a gene: 4. The CDR3 nucleotides are TGTGCCTGGAGTAGCGGGATTGCCGAGCAGTACTTC. Translation: CAWSSGIAEQYF.

This clonotype occurred many times. V gene TRBV6-1 combines with J gene TRBJ2-7, with a tentative D call TRBD1 (6 bases). V dropped 7 bases and J dropped 1 base, with 14 bases sitting between them. This CDR3 contains 14 residues. Germline CDR1 MNHNS, CDR2 SASEGT. The CDR3 bases are TGTGCCAGCACCCGGACAGTACTATCCTACGAGCAGTACTTC. It codes for CASTRTVLSYEQYF.

For this clonotype: This may be a read error: a much more frequent sequence differs by one nucleotide. The chain carries TRBV2 and TRBJ1-1; 10 bases line up with TRBD1. CDR1 is SNHLY and CDR2 is FYNNEI in the germline V gene. This CDR3 has 14 residues. Germline trimming cut 5 bases from V and 5 bases from J; bases unmatched to any gene: 5. The CDR3 loop reads CASSRDRGSTEAFF. The CDR3 DNA reads as TGTGCCAGCAGTCGGGACAGGGGCAGTACTGAAGCTTTCTTT.

This clonotype was counted at least ten times. The chain has TRBV29-1 and TRBJ1-1; TRBD1 matches at 9 bases. V was pared by 6 bases and J by 5 bases, with 4 bases of the junction left unmatched. The CDR3 runs 12 residues. The germline V gene has CDR1 SQVTM and CDR2 ANQGSEA. Here the CDR3 DNA reads TGCAGCGTGGGACAGGGCGGGACTGAAGCTTTCTTT. Its protein product is CSVGQGGTEAFF.

This clonotype has ten or more counts. As DNA, the CDR3 is TGTGCCAGCAGCGTCATGCGGGACAAGGCCTACGAGCAGTACTTC. Protein product: CASSVMRDKAYEQYF. The V gene is TRBV9, the J gene TRBJ2-7; possibly TRBD1 or TRBD2 for D (6 bases each). The length of the CDR3 is 15 residues. V was cut by 2 bases and J by 2 bases, with 14 bases left in between. Germline V CDR1 and CDR2: SGDLS, YYNGEE.

The chain uses TRBV7-2 and TRBJ1-2; D is undetermined. Germline CDR1 reads SGHTA; CDR2 reads FQGNSA. This CDR3 comprises 14 residues. Trimming left V 1 base short and J 8 bases short, with 14 bases between. The CDR3 DNA reads TGTGCCAGCAGCTTAGAAGAAGTGGTTGGGGGCTACACCTTC. Translated, it gives CASSLEEVVGGYTF.

This clonotype was detected ten times or more. As DNA, the CDR3 is TGTGCCAGCAGTGAAGGGGTTTACAGGGGCCGAACTAACTATGGCTACACCTTC. This encodes CASSEGVYRGRTNYGYTF. This sequence joins TRBV2 and TRBJ1-2, with 7 bases fitting TRBD1. The germline V gene encodes CDR1 SNHLY and CDR2 FYNNEI. This CDR3 contains 18 residues. The ends lost 1 base at V and 0 bases at J; junction bases unmatched: 11. Looking up the rest from reference TRBV2 and TRBJ1-2 gives the full variable domain: EPEVTQTPSHQVTQMGQEVILRCVPISNHLYFYWYRQILGQKVEFLVSFYNNEISEKSEIFDDQFSVERPDGSNFTLKIRSTKLEDSAMYFCASSEGVYRGRTNYGYTFGSGTRLTVV.